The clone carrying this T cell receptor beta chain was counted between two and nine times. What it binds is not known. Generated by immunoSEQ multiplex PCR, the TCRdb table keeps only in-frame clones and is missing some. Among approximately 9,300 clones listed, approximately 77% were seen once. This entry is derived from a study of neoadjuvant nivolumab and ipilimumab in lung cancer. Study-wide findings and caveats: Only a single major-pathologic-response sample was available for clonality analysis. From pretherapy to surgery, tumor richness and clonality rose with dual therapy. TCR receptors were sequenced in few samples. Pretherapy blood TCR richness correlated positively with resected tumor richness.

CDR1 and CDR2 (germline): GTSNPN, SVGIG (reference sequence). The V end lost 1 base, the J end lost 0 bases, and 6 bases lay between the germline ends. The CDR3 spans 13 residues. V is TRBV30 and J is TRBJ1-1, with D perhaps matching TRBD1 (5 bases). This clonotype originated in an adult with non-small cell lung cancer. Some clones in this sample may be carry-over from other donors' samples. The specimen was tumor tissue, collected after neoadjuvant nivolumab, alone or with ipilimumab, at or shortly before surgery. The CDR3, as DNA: TGTGCCTGGAGTGGACAGATGAACACTGAAGCTTTCTTT. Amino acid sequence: CAWSGQMNTEAFF. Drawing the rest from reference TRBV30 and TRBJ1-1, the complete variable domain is SQTIHQWPATLVQPVGSPLSLECTVEGTSNPNLYWYRQAAGRGLQLLFYSVGIGQISSEVPQNLSASRPQDRQFILSSKKLLLSDSGFYLCAWSGQMNTEAFFGQGTRLTVV.